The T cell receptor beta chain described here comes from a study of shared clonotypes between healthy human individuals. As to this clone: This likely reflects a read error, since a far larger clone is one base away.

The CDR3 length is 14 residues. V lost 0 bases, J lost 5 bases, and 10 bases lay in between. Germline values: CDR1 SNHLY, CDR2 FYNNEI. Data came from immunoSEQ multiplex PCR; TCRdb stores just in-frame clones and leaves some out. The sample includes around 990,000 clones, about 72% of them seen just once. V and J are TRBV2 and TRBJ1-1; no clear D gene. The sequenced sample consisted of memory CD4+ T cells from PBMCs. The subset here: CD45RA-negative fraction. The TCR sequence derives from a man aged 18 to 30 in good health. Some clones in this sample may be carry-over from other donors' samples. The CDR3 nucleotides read TGTGCCAGCAGTGAAGCTGTACAACTGACTGAAGCTTTCTTT. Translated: CASSEAVQLTEAFF.